This T cell receptor (beta chain) was captured in a study of blood T cells in healthy people across ages (dated by TCRdb to the mid-2010s). With regard to the full study: Template switching captured roughly one uniquely barcoded TCR beta cDNA molecule per two T cells in model experiments. The donors were split into four age groups: young (average 16 years), middle-aged (39), aged (about 56) and long-lived (about 82). Two additional independent replicas of 1 million unique cDNA reads from the same blood draw were analyzed for two donors (one aged 18 to 29 and one aged 80 or older). To track age-related changes in TCR beta repertoire diversity, the study relied on deep sequencing normalized with unique cDNA molecular identifiers. To avoid experimental bias, donors of different ages were randomly spread across the sequencing lanes. What the work shows at the level of the full study, not this receptor alone: Compared with the aged group, the long-lived group had more naive CD4+ T cells, fewer expanded clones and increased TCR diversity, suggesting age selection. There was a strong correlation between observed TCR beta diversity and the percentage of naive T cells measured by flow cytometry. Donor CMV infection status was unknown, potentially confounding age-related changes in expanded clonotypes. As age increased, observed TCR beta diversity per million T cells dropped in a roughly linear way, and a significant reduction was already evident by age about 40. Estimates of total diversity based on one million sequenced T cells were regarded as lower bounds and as underestimates. Since profiling was done on bulk unsorted PBMCs, naive and antigen-experienced compartments could not be conclusively compared.

Systemically healthy Caucasian individuals from Russia, approximately 39 in total and aged roughly 6 to 90 years, were included as donors. Each donor gave approximately 10 milliliters of peripheral blood, collected into EDTA-treated Vacutainer tubes. Ficoll-Paque density-gradient centrifugation was used to isolate PBMCs, with at least 7 million obtained per sample. Total RNA was extracted from PBMCs with Trizol reagent, with at least 5 micrograms obtained per sample. The percentages of naive CD45RAhigh/CD27high T cells were determined by flow cytometry on a PBMC aliquot from every donor. About this clonotype: Its recognized antigen is unknown. No base qualities exist here, and no much larger clone lies one base off it.

The library was built by means of 5' RACE. These reads were obtained on an Illumina HiSeq 2500. The second PCR ran for about 6 to 12 cycles and used a J-beta primer mix along with a sample-barcoded 5' primer. A template-switch 5' adaptor carrying 12 random nucleotides introduced a unique molecular identifier onto each TCR beta cDNA molecule. Each sample yielded at least 2.5 million CDR3-containing paired-end reads. First-strand cDNA was synthesized from all RNA with the Mint cDNA synthesis kit, primed by a TRBC-specific oligonucleotide. After uracil-DNA glycosylase treatment, a first 18-cycle PCR used universal primers M1SS and BC2_uni_R on all cDNA. The original pipeline was this. Each sample was normalized by randomly selecting 1 million high-quality reads, each carrying a distinct molecular identifier. Instead of being binned into consensus sequences, reads that shared molecular identifiers were thrown out. CDR3 identification, clonotype clustering and error correction used MiTCR with a Q25 quality threshold and the strictest error-elimination algorithm. A nonparametric unseen species model with Euler transformation was used to estimate a lower bound on total TCR beta diversity. TCRdb trimmed public reads at Q25 via fastp, called clones via MiXCR and kept in-frame beta chains. Entries that share a CDR3 protein sequence are merged under the most common genes and DNA. The V and J calls here are based on TCRdb, not the publication. Present in this sample are about 1,500,000 distinct CDR3 sequences, roughly 27% of which were seen just once. The ten largest make up around 7.7% of the sample.

Taken from the germline V gene, the CDR1 and CDR2 loops are KGHDR and SFDVKD. A distance of 14 bases separates the germline ends of V and J, which lose 3 bases and 0 bases respectively. The CDR3 runs 17 residues from the cysteine to the phenylalanine. The only DNA kept is the CDR3, 51 bases in frame from the first base. The source of this sequence is a woman aged 25 to 39 in good health. The sequence is built from TRBV24-1 and TRBJ1-5, with the D gene not clear enough to name. The sample was blood. The CDR3 region reads CATSDGRSPYSNQPQHF. The sequenced DNA: TGTGCCACCAGTGATGGGCGGAGCCCATATAGCAATCAGCCCCAGCATTTT.